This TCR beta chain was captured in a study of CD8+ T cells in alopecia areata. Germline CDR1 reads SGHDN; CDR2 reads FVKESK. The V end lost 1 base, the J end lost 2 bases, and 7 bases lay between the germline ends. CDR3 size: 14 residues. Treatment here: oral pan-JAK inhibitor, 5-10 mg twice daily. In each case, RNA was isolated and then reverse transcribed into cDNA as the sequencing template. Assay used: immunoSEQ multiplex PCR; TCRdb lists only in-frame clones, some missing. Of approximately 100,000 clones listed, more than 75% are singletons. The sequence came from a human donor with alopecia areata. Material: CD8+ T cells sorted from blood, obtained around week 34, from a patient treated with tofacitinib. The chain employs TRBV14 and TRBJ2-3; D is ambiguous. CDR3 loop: CASSQAVTTDTQYF. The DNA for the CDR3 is TGTGCCAGCAGCCAAGCTGTTACCACAGATACGCAGTATTTT.